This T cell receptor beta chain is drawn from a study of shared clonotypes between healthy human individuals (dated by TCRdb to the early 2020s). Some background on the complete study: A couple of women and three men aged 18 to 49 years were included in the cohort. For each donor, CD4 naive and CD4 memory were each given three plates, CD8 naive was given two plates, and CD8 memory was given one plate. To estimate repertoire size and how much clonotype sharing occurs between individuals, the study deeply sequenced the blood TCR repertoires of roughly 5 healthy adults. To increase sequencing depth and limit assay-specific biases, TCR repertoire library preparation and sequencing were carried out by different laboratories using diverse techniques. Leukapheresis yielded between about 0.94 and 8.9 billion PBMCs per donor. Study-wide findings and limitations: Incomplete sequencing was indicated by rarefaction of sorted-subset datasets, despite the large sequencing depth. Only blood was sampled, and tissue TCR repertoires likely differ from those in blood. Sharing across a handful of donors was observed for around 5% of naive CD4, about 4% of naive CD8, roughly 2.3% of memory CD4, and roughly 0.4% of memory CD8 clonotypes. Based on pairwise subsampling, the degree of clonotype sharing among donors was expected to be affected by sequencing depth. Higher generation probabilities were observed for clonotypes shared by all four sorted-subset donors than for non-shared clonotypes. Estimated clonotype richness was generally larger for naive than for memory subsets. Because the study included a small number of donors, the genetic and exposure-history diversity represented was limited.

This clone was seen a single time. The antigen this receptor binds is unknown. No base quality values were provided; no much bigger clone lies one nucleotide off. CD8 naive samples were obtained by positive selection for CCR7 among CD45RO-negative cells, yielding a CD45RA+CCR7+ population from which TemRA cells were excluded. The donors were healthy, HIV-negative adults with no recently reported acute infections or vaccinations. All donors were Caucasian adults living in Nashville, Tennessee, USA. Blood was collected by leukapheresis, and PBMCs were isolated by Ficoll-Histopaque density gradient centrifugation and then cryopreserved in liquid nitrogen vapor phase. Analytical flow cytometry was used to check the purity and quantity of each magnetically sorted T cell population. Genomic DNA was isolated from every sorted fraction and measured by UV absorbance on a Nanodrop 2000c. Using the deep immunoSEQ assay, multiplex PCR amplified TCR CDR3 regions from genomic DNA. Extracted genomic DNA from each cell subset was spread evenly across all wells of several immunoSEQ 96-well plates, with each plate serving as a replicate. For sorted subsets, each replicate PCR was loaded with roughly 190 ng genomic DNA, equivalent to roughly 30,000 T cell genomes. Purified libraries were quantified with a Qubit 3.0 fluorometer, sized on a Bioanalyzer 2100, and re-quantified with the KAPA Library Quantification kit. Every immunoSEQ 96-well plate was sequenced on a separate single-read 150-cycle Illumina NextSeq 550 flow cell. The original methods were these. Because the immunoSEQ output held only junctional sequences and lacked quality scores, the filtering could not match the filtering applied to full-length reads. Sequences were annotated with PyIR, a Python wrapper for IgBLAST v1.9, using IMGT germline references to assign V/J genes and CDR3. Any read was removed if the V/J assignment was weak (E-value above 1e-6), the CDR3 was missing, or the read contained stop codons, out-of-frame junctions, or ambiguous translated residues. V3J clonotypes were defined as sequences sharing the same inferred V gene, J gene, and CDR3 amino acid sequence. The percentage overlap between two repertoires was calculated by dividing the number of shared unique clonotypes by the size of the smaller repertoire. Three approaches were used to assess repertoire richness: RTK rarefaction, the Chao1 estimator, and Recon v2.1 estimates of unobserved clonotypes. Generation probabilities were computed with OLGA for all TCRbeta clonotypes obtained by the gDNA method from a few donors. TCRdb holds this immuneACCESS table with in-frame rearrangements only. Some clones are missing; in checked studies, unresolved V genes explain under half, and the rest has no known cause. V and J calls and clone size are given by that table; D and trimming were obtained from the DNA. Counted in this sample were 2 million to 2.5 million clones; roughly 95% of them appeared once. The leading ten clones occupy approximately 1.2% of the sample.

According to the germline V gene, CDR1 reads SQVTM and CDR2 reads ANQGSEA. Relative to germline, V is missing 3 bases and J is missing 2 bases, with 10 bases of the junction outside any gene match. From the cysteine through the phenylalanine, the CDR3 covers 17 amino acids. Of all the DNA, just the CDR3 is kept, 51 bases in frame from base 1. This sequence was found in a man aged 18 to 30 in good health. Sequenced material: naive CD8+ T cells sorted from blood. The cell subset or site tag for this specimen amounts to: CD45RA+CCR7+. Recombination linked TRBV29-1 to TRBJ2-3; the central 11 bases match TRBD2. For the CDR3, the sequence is CSVDAPGLADSTDTQYF. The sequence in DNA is TGCAGCGTTGACGCACCGGGACTAGCGGACTCCACAGATACGCAGTATTTT.